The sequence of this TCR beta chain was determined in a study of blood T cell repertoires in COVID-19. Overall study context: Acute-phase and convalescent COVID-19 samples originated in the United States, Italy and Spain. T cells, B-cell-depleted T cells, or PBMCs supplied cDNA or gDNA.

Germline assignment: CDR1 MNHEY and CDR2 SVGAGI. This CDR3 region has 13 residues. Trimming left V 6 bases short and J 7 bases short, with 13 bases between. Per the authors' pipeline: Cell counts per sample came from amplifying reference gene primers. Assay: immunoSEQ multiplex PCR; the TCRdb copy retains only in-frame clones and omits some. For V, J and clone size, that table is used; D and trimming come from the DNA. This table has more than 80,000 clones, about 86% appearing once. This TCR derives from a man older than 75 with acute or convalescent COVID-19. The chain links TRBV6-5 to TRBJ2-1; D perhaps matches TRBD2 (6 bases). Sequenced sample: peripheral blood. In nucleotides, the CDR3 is TGTGCCAGCAGCCCCGGGGGTCGAAATGAGCAGTTCTTC. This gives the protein CASSPGGRNEQFF.